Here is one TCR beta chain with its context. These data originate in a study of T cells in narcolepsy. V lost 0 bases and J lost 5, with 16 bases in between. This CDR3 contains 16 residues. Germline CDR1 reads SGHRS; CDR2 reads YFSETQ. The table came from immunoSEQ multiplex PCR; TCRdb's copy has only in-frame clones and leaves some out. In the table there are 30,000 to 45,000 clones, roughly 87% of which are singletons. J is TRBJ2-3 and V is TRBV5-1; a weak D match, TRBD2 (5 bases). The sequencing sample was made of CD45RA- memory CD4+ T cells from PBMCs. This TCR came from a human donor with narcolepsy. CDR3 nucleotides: TGCGCCAGCAGCTTGGCCGCGGTTTCGGGAAGAGATACGCAGTATTTT. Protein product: CASSLAAVSGRDTQYF.